The 16 T cell receptor beta chains below were found in one sample sequenced in a study of regulatory T cells in long-lasting Graves disease. Arm-PCR of CDR3 regions and iRepertoire HTBI primers were used to build TCR beta libraries. TCRdb re-analysed the multiplex PCR reads in MiXCR, keeping a single row per CDR3 protein. The table includes 250,000 or so distinct CDR3 sequences, approximately 18% detected once. The time point was: newly diagnosed GD, antithyroid drugs for less than 3 months. RNA isolated from PBMCs was used to make the TCR library. The data were also submitted as part of a second study, on T cells in Graves' hyperthyroidism and ophthalmopathy.

Here the sequenced sample was peripheral blood mononuclear cells (PBMCs), taken at new diagnosis, from a patient treated with antithyroid drugs. The receptors stem from a woman in her twenties or thirties with Graves disease.

This clonotype was found many times. The rearrangement joins TRBV29-1 to TRBJ1-3; the D is unclear. Germline loops: CDR1 SQVTM, CDR2 ANQGSEA. There are 14 residues in the CDR3. Trimming pared 4 bases from V and 0 bases from J, leaving 10 bases between. CDR3 DNA sequence: TGCAGCGTTGCTATAACCAACTCTGGAAACACCATATATTTT. As protein: CSVAITNSGNTIYF.

This clonotype was seen ten or more times. CDR3: CASSFGSLNQPQHF. CDR3 sequence (DNA): TGTGCCAGCAGTTTCGGGTCACTCAATCAGCCCCAGCATTTT. The J gene is TRBJ1-5, the V gene TRBV12-3 or TRBV12-4; D is undetermined. The CDR3 spans 14 residues. V dropped 3 bases and J dropped 3 bases, with 9 bases sitting between them.

This clonotype has ten or more counts. The chain employs TRBV3-1 and TRBJ1-1, with 11 bases that match TRBD1. CDR1 is LGHDT, CDR2 YNNKEL, per germline (reference sequence). With V trimmed by 5 bases and J by 0 bases, 8 bases remained unmatched. The CDR3 consists of 17 residues. CDR3 in amino acids: CASSSLDRGLMNTEAFF. The CDR3 nucleotides are TGTGCCAGCAGCTCCTTGGACAGGGGGCTAATGAACACTGAAGCTTTCTTT.

The genes are TRBV29-1 and TRBJ2-7; unclear D gene. With 4 bases removed from V and 5 bases from J, the gap between germline ends came to 12 bases. This CDR3 comprises 12 residues. Germline-derived CDR1 and CDR2 are SQVTM and ANQGSEA. The CDR3 DNA is TGCAGCGTTGGGTCGGCCCGGAACGAGCAGTACTTC. Translating it yields CSVGSARNEQYF.

Concerning this clonotype: It may be a read error: a sequence one base away is much more abundant. The chain has TRBV10-3 and TRBJ2-5, with 11 bases identical to TRBD2. CDR1 and CDR2 (germline): ENHRY, SYGVKD. The CDR3 covers 15 residues. Written as DNA, the CDR3 is TGTGCCATCAGTGAGTCATTAGCGGGGGGGAGTGAGCAGCTCTTC. Its protein is CAISESLAGGSEQLF.

This clonotype was counted ten times or more. The CDR3 DNA reads TGTGCCAGCAAAGGGGTCGGTGAAGCTTTCTTT. Amino acids: CASKGVGEAFF. This chain connects TRBV6-1 to TRBJ1-1; weak D call: TRBD1 (5 bases). Trimming removed 7 bases from V and 7 bases from J, with 10 bases in between. Germline V gene data show CDR1 as MNHNS and CDR2 as SASEGT. This CDR3 region has 11 residues.

This clonotype was detected many times. The chain joins TRBV19 to TRBJ2-1; D might be TRBD2 (7 bases). Trimming removed 3 bases from V and 8 bases from J, with 23 bases in between. Germline CDR1 and CDR2: LNHDA and SQIVND (reference sequence). This CDR3 has 17 amino acids. CDR3 region: CASSMREGEAAIYEQFF. In DNA form, the CDR3 reads TGTGCCAGTAGTATGAGGGAGGGGGAGGCGGCAATCTATGAGCAGTTCTTC.

Many counts were recorded for this clonotype. The chain combines TRBV5-1 with TRBJ1-1, with D possibly TRBD1 on 5 matching bases. Trimming stripped 1 base from V and 4 bases from J, with 11 bases between. This CDR3 comprises 14 residues. The V gene's germline CDR1 is SGHRS and CDR2 YFSETQ. The CDR3 DNA is TGCGCCAGCAGCTTGTCCGGGACGTCCACTGAAGCTTTCTTT. Encoded protein: CASSLSGTSTEAFF.

The sample holds many counts of this clonotype. This chain links TRBV9 with TRBJ2-1; possible D gene TRBD2, 6 bases. Germline V gives CDR1 SGDLS, CDR2 YYNGEE. The CDR3 runs 15 residues. Trimming took 0 bases from V and 4 from J, leaving 11 bases between them. In DNA, the CDR3 is TGTGCCAGCAGCGTAGGGCGGGGTTTTTACAATGAGCAGTTCTTC. Residues: CASSVGRGFYNEQFF.

A few counts support this clonotype. J is TRBJ1-2 and V is TRBV7-9; TRBD1 agrees at 11 bases. Germline loops: CDR1 SEHNR, CDR2 FQNEAQ (reference sequence). V lost 1 base to trimming and J lost 8 bases; unmatched junction nucleotides: 12. The CDR3 has 17 amino acids. Written as DNA, the CDR3 is TGTGCCAGCAGCTTAGTAGGGGACAGGGGGATGGAGCCGGGCTACACCTTC. Protein sequence: CASSLVGDRGMEPGYTF. Combining the CDR3 with reference TRBV7-9 and TRBJ1-2 gives the whole variable domain DTGVSQNPRHKITKRGQNVTFRCDPISEHNRLYWYRQTLGQGPEFLTYFQNEAQLEKSRLLSDRFSAERPKGSFSTLEIQRTEQGDSAMYLCASSLVGDRGMEPGYTFGSGTRLTVV.

This clonotype has only a few counts. The chain joins TRBV7-9 to TRBJ1-3; D unclear. The germline gives CDR1 SEHNR, CDR2 FQNEAQ (reference sequence). The CDR3 has 17 amino acids. V lost 6 bases and J 0 bases, leaving 18 bases between the germline ends. The CDR3: CASSFIRPDVSGNTIYF. The DNA of the CDR3 is TGTGCCAGCAGTTTTATTCGGCCGGACGTCTCTGGAAACACCATATATTTT.

This clonotype was observed a few times. The rearrangement joins TRBV7-2 to TRBJ2-1; D is undetermined. From germline, CDR1 is SGHTA and CDR2 FQGNSA. V was trimmed by 3 bases and J by 6 bases, leaving 9 bases between them. The CDR3 runs 13 residues. CDR3 sequence: CASSLWGFNEQFF. DNA of the CDR3: TGTGCCAGCAGCTTGTGGGGATTCAATGAGCAGTTCTTC.

This clonotype was seen at least ten times. The gene calls are TRBV29-1 and TRBJ2-4; 9 positions agree with TRBD1. The CDR3 consists of 12 residues. The ends lost 6 bases at V and 8 bases at J; junction bases unmatched: 5. CDR1 and CDR2 from the germline V gene are SQVTM and ANQGSEA. Here the CDR3 reads CSVGTGPDIQYF. CDR3 nucleotide sequence: TGCAGCGTCGGGACAGGGCCGGACATTCAGTACTTC.

This clonotype was found once. A read error likely explains this, since a far larger clone differs by one base. The rearrangement uses TRBV5-5 and TRBJ1-5; no firm D call. The germline gives CDR1 SGHKS, CDR2 YYEKEE (reference sequence). The CDR3 contains 14 residues. This CDR3 is CASGSAQSNRPQHF. The CDR3 region has the DNA TGTGCCAGCGGGTCTGCCCAGAGCAATCGGCCCCAGCATTTT.

This clonotype was picked up a small number of times. This sequence joins TRBV10-1 and TRBJ2-1, with a possible D match to TRBD1 (5 bases). Trimming stripped 11 bases from V and 6 bases from J, with 17 bases between. Per germline, CDR1 WNHNN and CDR2 SYGVQD (reference sequence). The CDR3 spans 13 residues. CDR3 loop: CASSSGALNEQFF. As DNA, the CDR3 is TGCGCCTCGTCCTCTGGGGCCCTCAATGAGCAGTTCTTC.

This clonotype was picked up a small number of times. The chain recombines TRBV15 with TRBJ1-5; TRBD1 matches 7 bases. The germline gives CDR1 LNHNV, CDR2 YYDKDF (reference sequence). V dropped 5 bases and J dropped 7; count of bases not matched to a gene: 8. This CDR3 region has 14 residues. CDR3 bases: TGTGCCACCAGCTTTACAGGGGTCGACCAGCCCCAGCATTTT. It codes for CATSFTGVDQPQHF.